These 20 T cell receptor beta chains were sequenced from one sample in a study of T cells after yellow fever vaccination (dated by TCRdb to the late 2010s). In light of the paper, this sample's treatment or condition label describes: live attenuated yellow fever vaccine strain. Library method: 5' RACE. Sequenced using an Illumina NovaSeq 6000. TCRdb reran the public reads through fastp at Q25 and MiXCR, keeping productive beta chains. Each record represents a unique CDR3 protein, reported with the most common genes and DNA among its rows. The sample table records around 320,000 distinct CDR3 sequences; about 10% of these occur just once. The ten biggest clones cover approximately 3.3% of the sample. The sample consisted of CD4+ T cells sorted from PBMCs, taken 45 days after the yellow fever booster vaccination. Every receptor here comes from a man aged 18 to 30 who received the YFV17D yellow fever vaccine.

This clonotype was counted at least ten times. This chain uses TRBV7-2 with TRBJ2-1, with 7 bases lining up with TRBD1. Germline V gene lookup returns CDR1 SGHTA and CDR2 FQGNSA. This CDR3 contains 15 residues. The ends lost 4 bases at V and 4 bases at J; junction bases unmatched: 7. The CDR3 DNA follows: TGTGCCAGCAGCTCCCTAGGGGGCGTGTACAATGAGCAGTTCTTC. Its protein product is CASSSLGGVYNEQFF.

In its sample, this clonotype was seen a few times. The chain employs TRBV12-3 or TRBV12-4 and TRBJ2-3, with 7 bases identical to TRBD2. V shed 6 bases, J shed 7 bases, and the junction held 13 bases outside the gene matches. CDR3 length: 15 amino acids. CDR3 loop: CASSPSPGGRHTQYF. CDR3 nucleotides: TGTGCCAGCAGCCCCAGCCCGGGGGGTCGGCATACGCAGTATTTT.

This clonotype turned up a few times. CDR3 nucleotide sequence: TGTGCCAGCAGTTACTCGACCGGCGCAGGGATGACTGAAGCTTTCTTT. It specifies CASSYSTGAGMTEAFF. The chain uses TRBV6-5 and TRBJ1-1; D may be TRBD1 (5 bases). The CDR3 runs to 16 residues. Germline V gene data show CDR1 as MNHEY and CDR2 as SVGAGI. Deletions cut 0 bases from V and 5 bases from J, with 16 bases between.

The table lists this clonotype with many counts. The CDR3 loop reads CASSSRQGVGSPLHF. The CDR3, as DNA: TGTGCCAGCAGCTCTAGACAGGGAGTGGGATCACCCCTCCACTTT. V and J are TRBV7-9 and TRBJ1-6, with 7 bases lining up with TRBD1. Germline CDR1 is SEHNR and CDR2 is FQNEAQ (reference sequence). Trimming at V came to 4 bases and at J to 10 bases, leaving 10 bases not matched to a gene. This CDR3 has 15 residues.

Only a few counts were recorded for this clonotype. V and J are TRBV5-4 and TRBJ1-4, with unresolved D. The V end was cut by 4 bases, the J end by 11 bases, with 9 bases between. Germline assignment: CDR1 SGHNT and CDR2 YYREEE (reference sequence). This CDR3 contains 11 residues. The CDR3 coding sequence is TGTGCCAGCAGCCTGAATGGGAAACTGTTTTTT. It is translated as CASSLNGKLFF.

This clonotype came up many times. The V and J genes are TRBV6-2 or TRBV6-3 and TRBJ2-5; TRBD2 might be the D (5 bases). Germline V CDR1 and CDR2: MNHEY, SVGEGT. The V end lost 5 bases, the J end lost 3 bases, and 16 bases lay between the germline ends. This CDR3 is built from 15 residues. CDR3 sequence: CASSVVREFEETQYF. In DNA form, the CDR3 reads TGTGCCAGCAGTGTAGTCCGGGAATTTGAAGAGACCCAGTACTTC.

The chain links TRBV6-2 or TRBV6-3 to TRBJ1-2; TRBD1 is a possible D gene (5 bases). Germline loops: CDR1 MNHEY, CDR2 SVGEGT. CDR3 length: 13 amino acids. Trimming removed 6 bases at V and 5 bases at J, with 13 bases between. CDR3 protein: CASSRDQLYGYTF. For the CDR3, the DNA is TGTGCCAGCAGCAGGGACCAACTTTATGGCTACACCTTC.

This clonotype was recorded a few times. The V call is TRBV9, the J call TRBJ2-1, with TRBD2 matching over 15 bases. There are 18 residues in the CDR3. Unmatched junction bases numbered 11, after V lost 1 base and J lost 9 bases. CDR1 is SGDLS and CDR2 is YYNGEE in the germline V gene. Written as DNA, the CDR3 is TGTGCCAGCAGCGTAACCGGGACTAGCGGGGGGATCTGGAGTGAGCAGTTCTTC. Encoded protein: CASSVTGTSGGIWSEQFF.

This clonotype has more than one count but fewer than ten. V and J are TRBV19 and TRBJ2-2; TRBD1 might be the D (6 bases). CDR1 and CDR2 from the germline V gene are LNHDA and SQIVND (reference sequence). The CDR3 runs 15 residues. Trimming stripped 3 bases from V and 2 bases from J, with 10 bases between. The CDR3 DNA reads TGTGCCAGTAGTATGATGGACAGCAACACCGGGGAGCTGTTTTTT. It is translated as CASSMMDSNTGELFF.

The V call is TRBV7-9, the J call TRBJ2-3, with 7 positions matching TRBD1. The CDR3 is made up of 15 amino acids. Trimming cost V 1 base and J 3 bases; bases outside gene matches: 4. Germline lookup yields CDR1 SEHNR and CDR2 FQNEAQ (reference sequence). The chain's CDR3 is CASSLGQGLTDTQYF. The CDR3, as DNA: TGTGCCAGCAGCTTAGGACAGGGATTGACAGATACGCAGTATTTT. The full variable domain, in which reference TRBV7-9 and TRBJ2-3 provide the parts outside the CDR3, is DTGVSQNPRHKITKRGQNVTFRCDPISEHNRLYWYRQTLGQGPEFLTYFQNEAQLEKSRLLSDRFSAERPKGSFSTLEIQRTEQGDSAMYLCASSLGQGLTDTQYFGPGTRLTVL.

The chain combines TRBV7-9 with TRBJ1-6; D is possibly TRBD1 (5 bases). The CDR3 length is 13 residues. V lost 3 bases, J lost 13 bases, and 13 bases lay in between. CDR1 and CDR2 (germline): SEHNR, FQNEAQ (reference sequence). CDR3 amino acids: CASSFTTQGPLHF. Written as DNA, the CDR3 is TGTGCCAGCAGCTTCACCACCCAGGGCCCCCTCCACTTT.

This clonotype occurred a few times. As DNA, the CDR3 is TGCGCCAGCAGCTTAATCCCGACAGGGCTAGACACCTTC. Its translation: CASSLIPTGLDTF. The chain links TRBV5-1 to TRBJ1-2; 7 nucleotides line up with TRBD1. The V gene's germline CDR1 is SGHRS and CDR2 YFSETQ. The trim removed 2 bases at V and 12 bases at J, leaving 10 bases unmatched. The CDR3 consists of 13 residues.

This clonotype was observed many times. The chain is built from TRBV5-1 and TRBJ2-3, with a weak D call TRBD1 (6 bases). CDR1 is SGHRS and CDR2 is YFSETQ in the germline V gene. Trimming shortened V by 2 bases and J by 4 bases, and 14 bases separated the two germline ends. This CDR3 spans 15 amino acids. The CDR3 sequence: CASSLQGAGADTQYF. In DNA, the CDR3 is TGCGCCAGCAGCTTACAGGGAGCCGGGGCAGATACGCAGTATTTT.

This clonotype was counted between two and nine times. CDR3 amino acids: CASSLAAGGGGTEAFF. The CDR3 DNA follows: TGCGCCAGCAGCTTGGCCGCAGGGGGCGGGGGGACTGAAGCTTTCTTT. The chain recombines TRBV5-1 with TRBJ1-1, with 8 nucleotides matching TRBD1. CDR1 SGHRS and CDR2 YFSETQ come from the germline V gene. This CDR3 comprises 16 residues. V trimming: 0 bases; J trimming: 5 bases; junction bases outside the gene matches: 9.

This clonotype was observed at least ten times. DNA of the CDR3: TGTGCCAGCAGTTACTCAGGGGGCCAGGGCACAGATACGCAGTATTTT. Amino acids: CASSYSGGQGTDTQYF. The chain couples TRBV6-5 to TRBJ2-3, with 7 bases aligning to TRBD1. This CDR3 is 16 amino acids long. Germline V gene data show CDR1 as MNHEY and CDR2 as SVGAGI. The V gene end was trimmed by 0 bases and the J gene end by 1 base; junction bases not matched to a gene: 4.

In this sample, this clonotype turned up many times. The chain uses TRBV15 and TRBJ2-3; D is possibly TRBD2 (7 bases). V dropped 1 base and J dropped 1 base, with 18 bases sitting between them. Germline CDR1 LNHNV, CDR2 YYDKDF (reference sequence). The CDR3 consists of 18 residues. The CDR3: CATSRVRGAPDGTDTQYF. The CDR3, as DNA: TGTGCCACCAGCAGAGTACGGGGGGCGCCGGACGGCACAGATACGCAGTATTTT.

In this sample, this clonotype turned up many times. This chain connects TRBV5-5 to TRBJ1-2; the D gene is possibly TRBD1 (5 bases). Germline values: CDR1 SGHKS, CDR2 YYEKEE (reference sequence). V gave up 2 bases and J gave up 2 bases, with 13 bases separating them. The CDR3 is 15 residues long. CDR3 sequence reads: CASSFRGGANYGYTF. The CDR3 DNA reads TGTGCCAGCAGCTTCCGTGGAGGGGCGAACTATGGCTACACCTTC.

The CDR3, as DNA: TGTGCCAGTAGTATACGCGAAGTCCCGAACACCGGGGAGCTGTTTTTT. Protein: CASSIREVPNTGELFF. The J gene is TRBJ2-2, the V gene TRBV19; no reliable D call. This CDR3 has 16 residues. V lost 2 bases, J lost 0 bases, and 10 bases lay in between. In germline, CDR1 is LNHDA, CDR2 SQIVND (reference sequence).

This chain uses TRBV7-6 with TRBJ2-1; TRBD2 agrees at 9 bases. The CDR3 loop spans 14 amino acids. Germline CDR1 SGHVS, CDR2 FNYEAQ. The V gene end was trimmed by 3 bases and the J gene end by 10 bases; junction bases not matched to a gene: 7. The CDR3: CASSFELAGREQFF. The DNA for the CDR3 is TGTGCCAGCAGCTTCGAACTAGCGGGCCGGGAGCAGTTCTTC.

This clonotype showed up many times. J is TRBJ2-3 and V is TRBV5-1; no firm D call. The CDR3 spans 13 residues. The V end lost 0 bases, the J end lost 6 bases, and 8 bases lay between the germline ends. CDR1 is SGHRS and CDR2 is YFSETQ in the germline V gene. CDR3 nucleotides: TGCGCCAGCAGCTTGGACGGGTCGGATACGCAGTATTTT. Translating gives CASSLDGSDTQYF.